This record looks at one T cell receptor (beta chain) sequence and its context. This specimen belongs to a study of blood T cell repertoires in COVID-19. Study overall: Donors in the United States, Italy and Spain gave samples during acute or convalescent COVID-19. T cells, B-cell-depleted T cells, or PBMCs provided the cDNA or gDNA that served as material.

Enrolled through a virtual design, the participants were between roughly 18 and 95 years of age and came from fewer than 30 US areas. Sequencing used immunoSEQ multiplex PCR; TCRdb keeps in-frame clones, though not all of them. The sample includes about 200,000 clones, around 82% seen only once; the top ten take 7% to 8.5%. Between the trimmed V and J ends, which lost 7 bases and 3 bases, there was a span of 24 bases. CDR1 is LGHDT, CDR2 YNNKEL, per germline (reference sequence). The CDR3 is 17 amino acids. The chain carries TRBV3-1 (or the pseudogene TRBV3-2) and TRBJ1-1; D is uncertain. The specimen sequenced was PBMCs or T cells enriched from blood (not recorded which). The source of this sequence is a woman aged 40 to 55 with acute COVID-19. This CDR3 reads CASTPGEGGLRYTEAFF. The CDR3 bases are TGTGCCAGCACCCCCGGTGAGGGTGGGTTAAGATACACTGAAGCTTTCTTT.